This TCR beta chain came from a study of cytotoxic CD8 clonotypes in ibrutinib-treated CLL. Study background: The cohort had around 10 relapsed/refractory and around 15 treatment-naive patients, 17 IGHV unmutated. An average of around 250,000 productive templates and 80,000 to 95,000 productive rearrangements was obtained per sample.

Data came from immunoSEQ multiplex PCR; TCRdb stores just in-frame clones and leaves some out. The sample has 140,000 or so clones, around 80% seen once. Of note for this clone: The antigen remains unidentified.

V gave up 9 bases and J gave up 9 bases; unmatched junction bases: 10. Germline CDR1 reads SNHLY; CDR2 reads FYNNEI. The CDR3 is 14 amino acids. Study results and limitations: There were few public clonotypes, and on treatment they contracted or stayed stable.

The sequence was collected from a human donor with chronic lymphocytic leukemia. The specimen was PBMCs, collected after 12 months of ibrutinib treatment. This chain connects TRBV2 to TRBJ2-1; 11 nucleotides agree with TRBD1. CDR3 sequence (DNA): TGTGCCAGTAACCGGGACAGGGGGTGGGGTGAGCAGTTCTTC. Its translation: CASNRDRGWGEQFF.